These 7 T cell receptor beta chains originate from one sample sequenced in a study of T cell repertoires in cytomegalovirus infection. Which antigens these TCRs recognize remains unknown. TCRdb independently ran MiXCR on the reads; one entry per CDR3 protein. The data contain under 350,000 distinct CDR3 sequences, 20% to 25% of them seen just once; the ten biggest clones take up roughly a fifth. The sample was cultured PBMCs, taken from culture after CMV antigen stimulation. These receptors all come from a human donor in good health (CMV status not recorded). Some clones in this sample may be carry-over from other donors' samples.

This chain connects TRBV27 to TRBJ1-2; 8 nucleotides align to TRBD1. This CDR3 spans 14 amino acids. Per germline, CDR1 MNHEY and CDR2 SMNVEV (reference sequence). V was pared by 5 bases and J by 3 bases, with 5 bases of the junction left unmatched. CDR3 nucleotide sequence: TGTGCCAGCAGTCCAAGACAGGGGCACTATGGCTACACCTTC. Translation: CASSPRQGHYGYTF.

This clonotype was detected only a few times. The chain is built from TRBV27 and TRBJ2-3; 10 positions agree with TRBD2. Looked up from germline, CDR1 is MNHEY and CDR2 is SMNVEV (reference sequence). V was pared by 3 bases and J by 2 bases, with 5 bases of the junction left unmatched. CDR3 length: 16 amino acids. CDR3 sequence reads: CASSLAGTSATDTQYF. The CDR3 bases are TGTGCCAGCAGTTTGGCCGGGACTAGCGCCACAGATACGCAGTATTTT.

The chain joins TRBV6-1 to TRBJ2-1, with 11 bases identical to TRBD2. This CDR3 contains 17 residues. The V and J ends lost 8 bases and 0 bases, in that order; junction bases with no gene match: 9. Germline lookup yields CDR1 MNHNS and CDR2 SASEGT. The CDR3 DNA follows: TGTGCCAGCTCGTCTAGACTAGCGGGGTACTCCTACAATGAGCAGTTCTTC. Amino acids: CASSSRLAGYSYNEQFF.

V is TRBV15 and J is TRBJ2-5, with no clear D. Trimming cost V 0 bases and J 0 bases, with 8 bases left between them. Germline V gene lookup returns CDR1 LNHNV and CDR2 YYDKDF (reference sequence). CDR3 size: 15 residues. The CDR3 here is CATSRDGLYQETQYF. The CDR3 DNA reads as TGTGCCACCAGCAGAGATGGTCTGTACCAAGAGACCCAGTACTTC.

The chain links TRBV27 to TRBJ1-2; a possible D gene is TRBD1 (5 bases). Germline loops: CDR1 MNHEY, CDR2 SMNVEV (reference sequence). V shed 4 bases and J shed 8 bases, with 11 bases lying between them. The CDR3 is 12 amino acids. The DNA for the CDR3 is TGTGCCAGCAGTTCTACAGGTCACGGCTACACCTTC. It codes for CASSSTGHGYTF.

This clonotype came up many times. The chain couples TRBV6-5 to TRBJ2-3; a weak D match, TRBD2 (6 bases). V was pared by 0 bases and J by 4 bases, with 17 bases between. There are 17 residues in the CDR3. Germline CDR1 is MNHEY and CDR2 is SVGAGI. CDR3 amino acids: CASSYSRILTRPDTQYF. CDR3 nucleotides: TGTGCCAGCAGTTACTCTCGGATCCTGACTAGACCAGATACGCAGTATTTT.

There are a few counts of this clonotype. The CDR3 DNA is TGTGCCAGCAGTTTCCCCTTTAGACTAGCGGGAGGGCCTGGAGAGACCCAGTACTTC. This translates into CASSFPFRLAGGPGETQYF. The chain uses TRBV28 and TRBJ2-5; TRBD2 matches 14 bases. The CDR3 contains 19 residues. After removal of 3 bases from V and 4 bases from J, the junction contained 13 bases not matched to a gene. Per the germline V gene, CDR1 is MDHEN and CDR2 is SYDVKM.